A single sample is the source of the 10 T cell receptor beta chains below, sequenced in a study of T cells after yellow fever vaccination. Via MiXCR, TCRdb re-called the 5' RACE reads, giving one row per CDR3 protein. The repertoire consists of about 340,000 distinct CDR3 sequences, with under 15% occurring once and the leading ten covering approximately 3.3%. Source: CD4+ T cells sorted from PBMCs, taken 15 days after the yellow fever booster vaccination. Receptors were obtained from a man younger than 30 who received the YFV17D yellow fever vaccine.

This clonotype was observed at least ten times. CDR3 in amino acids: CASSQDSQAAYEQYF. The CDR3 bases are TGTGCCAGCAGCCAAGATAGCCAGGCCGCCTACGAGCAGTACTTC. J is TRBJ2-7 and V is TRBV4-2; D is uncertain. V was clipped by 0 bases and J by 2 bases, with 11 bases between them. Looked up from germline, CDR1 is LGHNA and CDR2 is YNFKEQ. CDR3 length: 15 residues.

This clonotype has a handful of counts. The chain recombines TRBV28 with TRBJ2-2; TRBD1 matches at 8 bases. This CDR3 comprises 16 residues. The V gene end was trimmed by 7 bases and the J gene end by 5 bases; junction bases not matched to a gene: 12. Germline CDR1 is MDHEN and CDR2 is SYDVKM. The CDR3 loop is CASTARGLPRTGELFF. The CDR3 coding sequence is TGTGCCAGCACGGCCAGGGGGCTACCGAGAACCGGGGAGCTGTTTTTT.

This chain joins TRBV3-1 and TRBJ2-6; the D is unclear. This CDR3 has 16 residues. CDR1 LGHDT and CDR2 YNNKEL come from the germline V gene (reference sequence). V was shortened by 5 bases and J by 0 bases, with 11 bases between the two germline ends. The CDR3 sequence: CASSYSGSSGANVLTF. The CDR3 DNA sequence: TGTGCCAGCAGCTATTCAGGTTCCTCTGGGGCCAACGTCCTGACTTTC.

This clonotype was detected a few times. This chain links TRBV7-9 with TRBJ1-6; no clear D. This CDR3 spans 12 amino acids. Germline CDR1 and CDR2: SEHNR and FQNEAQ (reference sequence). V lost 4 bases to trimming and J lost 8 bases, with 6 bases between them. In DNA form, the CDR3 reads TGTGCCAGCAGCTCACTGGATTCACCCCTCCACTTT. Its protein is CASSSLDSPLHF. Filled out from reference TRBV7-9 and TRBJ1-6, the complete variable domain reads DTGVSQNPRHKITKRGQNVTFRCDPISEHNRLYWYRQTLGQGPEFLTYFQNEAQLEKSRLLSDRFSAERPKGSFSTLEIQRTEQGDSAMYLCASSSLDSPLHFGNGTRLTVT.

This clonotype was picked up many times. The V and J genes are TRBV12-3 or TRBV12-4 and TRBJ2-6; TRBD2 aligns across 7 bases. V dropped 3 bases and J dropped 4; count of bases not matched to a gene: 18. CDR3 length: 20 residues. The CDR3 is CASSFAGRAGIFSGANVLTF. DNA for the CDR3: TGTGCCAGCAGTTTCGCCGGCCGAGCGGGGATCTTTTCGGGGGCCAACGTCCTGACTTTC.

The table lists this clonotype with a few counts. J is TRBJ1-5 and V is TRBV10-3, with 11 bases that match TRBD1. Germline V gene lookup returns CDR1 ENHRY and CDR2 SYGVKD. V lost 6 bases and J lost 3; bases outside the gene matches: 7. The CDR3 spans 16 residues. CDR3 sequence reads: CAIRDGTGGFNQPQHF. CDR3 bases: TGTGCCATCAGGGACGGGACAGGGGGTTTCAATCAGCCCCAGCATTTT.

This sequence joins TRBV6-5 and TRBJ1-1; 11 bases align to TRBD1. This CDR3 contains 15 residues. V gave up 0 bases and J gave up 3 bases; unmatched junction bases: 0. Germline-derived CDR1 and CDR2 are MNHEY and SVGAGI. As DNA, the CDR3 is TGTGCCAGCAGTTACTCGGGACAGGGGGACACTGAAGCTTTCTTT. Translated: CASSYSGQGDTEAFF.

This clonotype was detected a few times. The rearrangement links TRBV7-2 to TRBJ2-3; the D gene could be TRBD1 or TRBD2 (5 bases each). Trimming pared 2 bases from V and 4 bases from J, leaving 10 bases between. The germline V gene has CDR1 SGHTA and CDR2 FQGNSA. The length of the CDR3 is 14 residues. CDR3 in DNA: TGTGCCAGCAGCTTATTGGGACGGCCAGATACGCAGTATTTT. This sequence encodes CASSLLGRPDTQYF.

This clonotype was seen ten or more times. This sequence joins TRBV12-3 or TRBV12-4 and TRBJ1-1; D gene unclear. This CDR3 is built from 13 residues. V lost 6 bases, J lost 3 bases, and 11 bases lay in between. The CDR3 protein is CASRRAADTEAFF. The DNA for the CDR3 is TGTGCCAGCAGGAGGGCGGCGGACACTGAAGCTTTCTTT.

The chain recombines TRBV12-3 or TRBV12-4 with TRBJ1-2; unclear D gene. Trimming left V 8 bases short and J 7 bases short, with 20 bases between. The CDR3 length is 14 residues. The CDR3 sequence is CASRSGAWVSGYTF. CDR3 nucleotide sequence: TGTGCCAGCCGTTCAGGCGCTTGGGTGTCTGGCTACACCTTC.